Presented here are 25 T cell receptor beta chains from one specimen sequenced in a study of T cell changes during pregnancy in multiple sclerosis. Measured with immunoSEQ multiplex PCR; TCRdb has only the in-frame clones, and not every one. The sample has about 50,000 clones, roughly nine tenths seen once. The sample here was CD4+ T cells from peripheral blood mononuclear cells, taken before pregnancy. The source of these receptors is a female donor with multiple sclerosis, enrolled in a pregnancy study.

The chain recombines TRBV9 with TRBJ2-7, with 10 bases fitting TRBD2. The CDR3 has 14 residues. Trimming took 0 bases from V and 6 from J; bases not matched to a gene: 3. In germline, CDR1 is SGDLS, CDR2 YYNGEE. DNA of the CDR3: TGTGCCAGCAGCGTAGGGACTAGCGGAGGCGAGCAGTACTTC. Protein product: CASSVGTSGGEQYF.

The genes are TRBV5-1 and TRBJ2-6; D not certain. V dropped 0 bases and J dropped 0 bases, with 4 bases sitting between them. CDR1 is SGHRS, CDR2 YFSETQ, per germline. This CDR3 is built from 15 residues. CDR3 sequence: CASSLAPSGANVLTF. The CDR3, as DNA: TGCGCCAGCAGCTTGGCTCCCTCTGGGGCCAACGTCCTGACTTTC.

This clone was seen a single time. The chain has TRBV29-1 and TRBJ2-1; 10 nucleotides align to TRBD1. Per the germline V gene, CDR1 is SQVTM and CDR2 is ANQGSEA. The CDR3 runs to 14 residues. Germline trimming cut 5 bases from V and 7 bases from J; bases unmatched to any gene: 8. As DNA, the CDR3 is TGCAGCGTTCAGCCGGGACAGGGGCGGAATGAGCAGTTCTTC. Its protein is CSVQPGQGRNEQFF.

This chain uses TRBV6-1 with TRBJ1-2; TRBD1 is a possible D gene (5 bases). Trimming removed 7 bases from V and 8 bases from J, with 14 bases in between. CDR1 and CDR2 (germline): MNHNS, SASEGT. The CDR3 contains 12 residues. CDR3 nucleotide sequence: TGTGCCAGCACTATGGGGGGAGTAGGCTACACCTTC. This sequence encodes CASTMGGVGYTF.

CDR3 nucleotides: TGTGCCAGTTTCGGACACAGGGGGCGAGATGAAAAACTGTTTTTT. This encodes CASFGHRGRDEKLFF. The V call is TRBV19, the J call TRBJ1-4; 9 bases align to TRBD1. Per germline, CDR1 LNHDA and CDR2 SQIVND (reference sequence). V lost 8 bases, J lost 6 bases, and 10 bases stayed unmatched. This CDR3 has 15 residues.

V gene TRBV6-5 combines with J gene TRBJ1-6; D possibly corresponds to TRBD1 (6 bases). The CDR3 is 15 residues long. Trimming stripped 4 bases from V and 8 bases from J, with 15 bases between. Germline V lookup: CDR1 MNHEY, CDR2 SVGAGI. CDR3: CASSWGQGLDSPLHF. The CDR3 bases are TGTGCCAGCAGTTGGGGGCAGGGCTTGGATTCACCCCTCCACTTT.

The rearrangement uses TRBV11-2 and TRBJ2-5; TRBD2 is a possible D gene (5 bases). The germline CDR1 and CDR2 sequences are SGHAT and FQNNGV. The ends were cut back, 6 bases at V and 3 bases at J, with 11 bases in the middle. The CDR3 loop spans 13 amino acids. CDR3 in amino acids: CASSRTGEETQYF. The CDR3 DNA is TGTGCCAGCAGTCGGACCGGGGAAGAGACCCAGTACTTC.

The chain has TRBV15 and TRBJ2-1; TRBD2 aligns across 10 bases. Looked up from germline, CDR1 is LNHNV and CDR2 is YYDKDF (reference sequence). The CDR3 has 15 residues. Trimming cost V 1 base and J 9 bases; bases outside gene matches: 6. The CDR3 spells CATSRGTSGNAEQFF. The CDR3 DNA reads as TGTGCCACCAGCAGAGGAACTAGCGGGAACGCTGAGCAGTTCTTC.

The CDR3 DNA is TGTGCCAGCAGCGTAGATCCGGGACAGCTACTAACTAATGAAAAACTGTTTTTT. Translating it yields CASSVDPGQLLTNEKLFF. The chain has TRBV9 and TRBJ1-4; TRBD1 agrees at 7 bases. Trimming took 0 bases from V and 1 from J; bases not matched to a gene: 9. The CDR3 covers 18 residues. CDR1 and CDR2 from the germline V gene are SGDLS and YYNGEE. The full variable domain, rest sourced from reference TRBV9 and TRBJ1-4, is DSGVTQTPKHLITATGQRVTLRCSPRSGDLSVYWYQQSLDQGLQFLIQYYNGEERAKGNILERFSAQQFPDLHSELNLSSLELGDSALYFCASSVDPGQLLTNEKLFFGSGTQLSVL.

This clone has a single count. The V call is TRBV2, the J call TRBJ2-7; 7 nucleotides agree with TRBD1. J gave up 8 bases and V 10 bases, and 17 bases lay outside the gene matches. CDR1 and CDR2 (germline): SNHLY, FYNNEI. CDR3 length: 14 amino acids. The chain's CDR3 is CATDQTGQAVKQYF. For the CDR3, the DNA is TGTGCCACCGACCAGACAGGGCAAGCCGTCAAGCAGTACTTC.

The chain employs TRBV2 and TRBJ2-3; the D gene is possibly TRBD2 (5 bases). The CDR3 totals 15 residues. Germline lookup yields CDR1 SNHLY and CDR2 FYNNEI. The germline V and J ends were trimmed by 2 bases and 2 bases, with 11 bases remaining between them. This chain's CDR3 is CASSERRETTDTQYF. The CDR3 DNA follows: TGTGCCAGCAGTGAAAGAAGGGAGACCACAGATACGCAGTATTTT.

The gene calls are TRBV7-3 and TRBJ2-2; D gene uncertain. The V end was cut by 1 base, the J end by 0 bases, with 9 bases between. The CDR3 sequence is 16 residues long. Per germline, CDR1 SGHTA and CDR2 FQGTGA. The CDR3 DNA reads as TGTGCCAGCAGCTTAAGAGGCAGAGCGAACACCGGGGAGCTGTTTTTT. Amino acids: CASSLRGRANTGELFF.

J is TRBJ2-3 and V is TRBV7-2; TRBD2 matches 10 bases. Germline CDR1 is SGHTA and CDR2 is FQGNSA. V gave up 4 bases and J gave up 9 bases; unmatched junction bases: 4. This CDR3 is built from 13 residues. CDR3 bases: TGTGCCAGCAGCTACGATAGCGGGGGGACGCAGTATTTT. Translation: CASSYDSGGTQYF.

The rearrangement links TRBV25-1 to TRBJ1-1; D is undetermined. V lost 1 base to trimming and J lost 4 bases, with 13 bases between them. The germline CDR1 and CDR2 sequences are MGHDK and SYGVNS. The CDR3 is 15 residues long. In DNA, the CDR3 is TGTGCCAGCAGTGAATCTGTAACGTTCGGCACTGAAGCTTTCTTT. Translation gives CASSESVTFGTEAFF.

The chain carries TRBV28 and TRBJ1-5, with 7 bases lining up with TRBD1. The CDR3 is made up of 15 amino acids. Germline loops: CDR1 MDHEN, CDR2 SYDVKM. V dropped 6 bases and J dropped 1; count of bases not matched to a gene: 6. CDR3 loop: CASSSGDSSNQPQHF. Written as DNA, the CDR3 is TGTGCCAGCAGCTCGGGGGACAGCAGCAATCAGCCCCAGCATTTT.

This chain links TRBV27 with TRBJ2-3; TRBD1 matches at 9 bases. The length of the CDR3 is 16 residues. Germline V gene lookup returns CDR1 MNHEY and CDR2 SMNVEV (reference sequence). The V segment lost 5 bases and the J segment 0 bases; nucleotides outside the gene matches: 6. CDR3 bases: TGTGCCAGCAGTCCCAGACAGGGGGATAGCACAGATACGCAGTATTTT. It yields the protein CASSPRQGDSTDTQYF.

The chain carries TRBV18 and TRBJ2-1, with D unresolved. The CDR3 is made up of 14 amino acids. Trimming removed 3 bases at V and 6 bases at J, with 12 bases between. Germline V CDR1 and CDR2: KGHSH, LQKENI. The CDR3: CASSPTVTLNEQFF. The CDR3, as DNA: TGTGCCAGCTCACCCACGGTTACTCTCAATGAGCAGTTCTTC.

This clone appeared once. This chain uses TRBV10-1 with TRBJ2-1; no clear D gene. The germline V gene has CDR1 WNHNN and CDR2 SYGVQD (reference sequence). The length of the CDR3 is 11 residues. V lost 3 bases and J lost 7, with 4 bases in between. CDR3 amino acids: CASSDLNEQFF. The CDR3 DNA reads TGCGCCAGCAGTGACCTGAATGAGCAGTTCTTC.

V and J are TRBV11-2 and TRBJ2-3, with D possibly being TRBD2 (6 bases). This CDR3 contains 16 residues. Deletions cut 1 base from V and 0 bases from J, with 11 bases between. The V gene's germline CDR1 is SGHAT and CDR2 FQNNGV. CDR3 nucleotides: TGTGCCAGCAGCTTAGTCGGCGGGACTAGCACAGATACGCAGTATTTT. Translating gives CASSLVGGTSTDTQYF.

The rearrangement joins TRBV6-1 to TRBJ2-7; D uncertain. The germline V gene has CDR1 MNHNS and CDR2 SASEGT. This CDR3 region has 11 residues. V lost 4 bases, J lost 3 bases, and 4 bases lay in between. The DNA for the CDR3 is TGTGCCAGCAGTGGACACTACGAGCAGTACTTC. It yields the protein CASSGHYEQYF.

This clone occurred a few times. V usage is TRBV21-1 and J usage is TRBJ1-5. TRBV21-1 counts as a pseudogene. The CDR3 has 16 amino acids. The CDR3 is CASSKAGRQGRGAQHF. DNA for the CDR3: TGTGCCAGCAGCAAAGCGGGTAGGCAGGGGCGGGGGGCCCAGCATTTT.

This clone was seen a single time. This sequence joins TRBV7-9 and TRBJ2-5; the match to TRBD2 covers 8 bases. With V trimmed by 6 bases and J by 0 bases, 3 bases remained unmatched. The CDR3 is made up of 14 amino acids. Germline CDR1 SEHNR, CDR2 FQNEAQ (reference sequence). CDR3 loop: CASSSGVYQETQYF. CDR3 DNA: TGTGCCAGCAGTAGCGGGGTATACCAAGAGACCCAGTACTTC.

This clone was observed once. The chain uses TRBV5-1 and TRBJ1-4, with no clear D. Between the trimmed V and J ends, which lost 5 bases and 7 bases, there was a span of 18 bases. Germline V gene sequence: CDR1 SGHRS, CDR2 YFSETQ. This CDR3 region has 15 residues. CDR3 DNA sequence: TGCGCCAGCAGAATCGGATCCTCGGGGAGTGAAAAACTGTTTTTT. This codes for CASRIGSSGSEKLFF.

V gene TRBV11-2 combines with J gene TRBJ1-3, with a weak D call TRBD1 (5 bases). This CDR3 has 16 amino acids. The germline V gene encodes CDR1 SGHAT and CDR2 FQNNGV. Trimming pared 0 bases from V and 5 bases from J, leaving 14 bases between. The CDR3 loop is CASSLDPAGNRNTIYF. For the CDR3, the DNA is TGTGCCAGCAGCTTAGATCCCGCAGGGAACCGAAACACCATATATTTT.

The chain combines TRBV6-6 with TRBJ1-2; tentatively, D is TRBD1 (6 bases). The CDR3 contains 14 residues. Trimming removed 2 bases at V and 4 bases at J, with 11 bases between. Germline V gene sequence: CDR1 MNHNY, CDR2 SVGAGI (reference sequence). In nucleotides, the CDR3 is TGTGCCAGCAGTTACGTCGGGACACGCTATGGCTACACCTTC. Its translation is CASSYVGTRYGYTF.